This TCR beta chain was found in a study of blood T cell repertoires in COVID-19. Whole-study context: COVID-19 samples, acute and convalescent, were from the United States, Italy and Spain. T cells, B-cell-depleted T cells, or PBMCs supplied cDNA or gDNA.

It was during active infection that Seattle patients were enrolled and then longitudinally followed. The CDR3 covers 15 residues. CDR1 is LNHDA, CDR2 SQIVND, per germline (reference sequence). V was clipped by 4 bases and J by 2 bases; unmatched bases: 5. As processed by the authors: Reference gene primer amplification in the assay estimated nucleated cell counts. Some clones are missing from TCRdb's copy, which holds only in-frame ones; the method was immunoSEQ multiplex PCR. That table gives V, J and clone size, and the DNA gave D and trimming. The sample yields fewer than 350,000 clones, about 91% seen once.

The clonotype originates from a man younger than 40 with COVID-19, enrolled during active disease. The gene calls are TRBV19 and TRBJ2-3; 8 nucleotides agree with TRBD1. Sequences were obtained from peripheral blood. This chain's CDR3 is CASSSTRGHTDTQYF. CDR3 DNA sequence: TGTGCCAGTAGTAGTACCAGGGGGCACACAGATACGCAGTATTTT.